The present entry profiles one T cell receptor (beta chain) with its context. Its antigen remains unknown. The table came from immunoSEQ multiplex PCR; TCRdb's copy has only in-frame clones and leaves some out. The data show over 40,000 clones, around 87% seen once. There are 15 residues in the CDR3. Trimming cost V 3 bases and J 4 bases; bases outside gene matches: 4. From germline, CDR1 is LNHDA and CDR2 SQIVND (reference sequence). This specimen belongs to a study of OX40 agonist ivuxolimab in advanced cancers. Study-wide results and limits: Dosing at 0.1 to 3.0 mg/kg was accompanied by clonal expansion of CD4+ and CD8+ blood T cells by week 6.

This clonotype was sampled from an adult with an advanced solid tumor such as melanoma, head and neck, liver or kidney cancer. Source: CD4+ or CD8+ T cells sorted from blood, taken in a trial of the OX40 agonist ivuxolimab. The gene calls are TRBV19 and TRBJ2-2; TRBD2 aligns across 8 bases. CDR3 loop: CASSIGTRVTGELFF. CDR3 bases: TGTGCCAGTAGTATTGGGACTAGGGTCACCGGGGAGCTGTTTTTT.